These T cell receptor beta chains were read from a single sample in a study of T cell responses to AZD1222 COVID-19 vaccine. Assay used: immunoSEQ multiplex PCR; TCRdb lists only in-frame clones, some missing. This table holds over 65,000 clones, around 89% found once. Sequenced material: peripheral blood, taken on day 0 of AZD1222 vaccination. The receptors were gathered from an adult in good health. The CDR3 runs from the conserved cysteine through the conserved F or W. The order of the fields is D gene, clone size, V gene, J gene, CDR3 DNA, CDR3 protein. The D gene is left open where the match is weak. Part of the rows lack a size; the others show once, few, many or a class for expanded clones.

d_call: .; clone_size: .; v_call: TRBV28; j_call: TRBJ1-3; cdr3_nt: TGTGCCAGCAGTTTCCTTCCTGGGGTGTCTGGAAACACCATATATTTT; cdr3_aa: CASSFLPGVSGNTIYF
d_call: .; clone_size: .; v_call: TRBV30; j_call: TRBJ1-2; cdr3_nt: TGTGCCTACGCCCCGGACGGGCGGCGTGGCTACACCTTC; cdr3_aa: CAYAPDGRRGYTF
d_call: .; clone_size: .; v_call: TRBV10-1; j_call: TRBJ2-7; cdr3_nt: TGCGCCAGCGGGGGGTCCGGAGAGGGCAACTACGAGCAGTACTTC; cdr3_aa: CASGGSGEGNYEQYF
d_call: .; clone_size: .; v_call: TRBV21-1; j_call: TRBJ2-7; cdr3_nt: TGTGCCAGCAGCAATGATAGGGGGCACGAGCAGTACTTC; cdr3_aa: CASSNDRGHEQYF
d_call: .; clone_size: .; v_call: TRBV19; j_call: TRBJ2-7; cdr3_nt: TGTGCCAGTAGTACATCCCCCTCCTACGAGCAGTACTTC; cdr3_aa: CASSTSPSYEQYF
d_call: TRBD1; clone_size: .; v_call: TRBV2; j_call: TRBJ2-7; cdr3_nt: TGTGCCAGCAGACCCGGGACAGCCTACGAGCAGTACTTC; cdr3_aa: CASRPGTAYEQYF
d_call: .; clone_size: .; v_call: TRBV28; j_call: TRBJ2-2; cdr3_nt: TGTGCCAGCAGTTTTGTCAATCGGGGTATCGGGGAGCTGTTTTTT; cdr3_aa: CASSFVNRGIGELFF
d_call: .; clone_size: .; v_call: TRBV19; j_call: TRBJ1-5; cdr3_nt: TGTGCCAGTAGTTCCCAGGCAAGCAATCAGCCCCAGCATTTT; cdr3_aa: CASSSQASNQPQHF
d_call: TRBD2; clone_size: .; v_call: TRBV9; j_call: TRBJ2-1; cdr3_nt: TGTGCCAGCAGCGTACAAGCGGGGGCCCACAATGAGCAGTTCTTC; cdr3_aa: CASSVQAGAHNEQFF
d_call: TRBD1; clone_size: .; v_call: TRBV28; j_call: TRBJ2-6; cdr3_nt: TGTGCCAGCAGTCAAGGGACAGGGAATCCTGGGGCCAACGTCCTGACTTTC; cdr3_aa: CASSQGTGNPGANVLTF
d_call: TRBD1; clone_size: .; v_call: TRBV9; j_call: TRBJ1-1; cdr3_nt: TGTGCCAGCAGCGCTCGGACAGGTGGGAACACTGAAGCTTTCTTT; cdr3_aa: CASSARTGGNTEAFF
d_call: .; clone_size: .; v_call: TRBV5-1; j_call: TRBJ1-2; cdr3_nt: TGCGCCAGCAGCTTTGTGGGAACTAACTATGGCTACACCTTC; cdr3_aa: CASSFVGTNYGYTF
d_call: .; clone_size: once; v_call: TRBV12-5; j_call: TRBJ2-2; cdr3_nt: TGTGCTAGTGGTCTACAGGGTTACGGGGAGCTGTTTTTT; cdr3_aa: CASGLQGYGELFF
d_call: .; clone_size: .; v_call: TRBV6-5; j_call: TRBJ2-1; cdr3_nt: TGTGCCACCGGAGGCGGACGGTGGAAGAATGAGCAGTTCTTC; cdr3_aa: CATGGGRWKNEQFF
d_call: TRBD1; clone_size: .; v_call: TRBV7-8; j_call: TRBJ1-4; cdr3_nt: TGTGCCAGCAGCCCGCGACAGGGCAGAGGGAATGAAAAACTGTTTTTT; cdr3_aa: CASSPRQGRGNEKLFF
d_call: .; clone_size: .; v_call: TRBV27; j_call: TRBJ1-1; cdr3_nt: TGTGCCAGCAATGGGGTAGGGACTGAAGCTTTCTTT; cdr3_aa: CASNGVGTEAFF
d_call: TRBD1; clone_size: .; v_call: TRBV29-1; j_call: TRBJ2-3; cdr3_nt: TGCAGCGTCACAGGGGGCATCGCAGATACGCAGTATTTT; cdr3_aa: CSVTGGIADTQYF
d_call: .; clone_size: .; v_call: TRBV9; j_call: TRBJ1-3; cdr3_nt: TGTGCCAGCAGCGCCGCCTCAGGGGTCTCTGGAAACACCATATATTTT; cdr3_aa: CASSAASGVSGNTIYF
d_call: TRBD1; clone_size: .; v_call: TRBV5-1; j_call: TRBJ1-3; cdr3_nt: TGCGCCAGCTCTCCGGCGGGACAGCTTTCTGGAAACACCATATATTTT; cdr3_aa: CASSPAGQLSGNTIYF
d_call: .; clone_size: .; v_call: TRBV7-9; j_call: TRBJ2-7; cdr3_nt: TGTGCCAGCAGTTCGAACTACGAGCAGTACTTC; cdr3_aa: CASSSNYEQYF
d_call: TRBD2; clone_size: .; v_call: TRBV18; j_call: TRBJ2-2; cdr3_nt: TGTGCCAGCTCACCTCAAGCGGGGGTCTCGAACACCGGGGAGCTGTTTTTT; cdr3_aa: CASSPQAGVSNTGELFF
d_call: .; clone_size: .; v_call: TRBV5-1; j_call: TRBJ2-7; cdr3_nt: TGCGCCAGCAGCTCCAGGTTTGGTGACTACGAGCAGTACTTC; cdr3_aa: CASSSRFGDYEQYF
d_call: .; clone_size: .; v_call: TRBV18; j_call: TRBJ1-1; cdr3_nt: TGTGCCAGCTCACGATCCGGGACGAGGAACACTGAAGCTTTCTTT; cdr3_aa: CASSRSGTRNTEAFF
d_call: .; clone_size: .; v_call: TRBV7-9; j_call: TRBJ1-6; cdr3_nt: TGTGCCAGCAGCTCAGACAGGAGCTCCTATAATTCACCCCTCCACTTT; cdr3_aa: CASSSDRSSYNSPLHF
d_call: .; clone_size: .; v_call: TRBV19; j_call: TRBJ1-5; cdr3_nt: TGTGCCAGTACCGCAGGGAGGGACAATCAGCCCCAGCATTTT; cdr3_aa: CASTAGRDNQPQHF
d_call: TRBD2; clone_size: .; v_call: TRBV6-5; j_call: TRBJ2-7; cdr3_nt: TGTGCCAGCAGTTTCGGGCCAACGGGGGGCGAGCAGTACTTC; cdr3_aa: CASSFGPTGGEQYF
d_call: .; clone_size: .; v_call: TRBV4-1; j_call: TRBJ2-3; cdr3_nt: TGCGCCAGCAACACTGAGGAAGGGACCATGTACTTCACAGATACGCAGTATTTT; cdr3_aa: CASNTEEGTMYFTDTQYF
d_call: .; clone_size: .; v_call: TRBV5-6; j_call: TRBJ2-7; cdr3_nt: TGTGCCAGCAGCTTAGGGGACAACATGGACTACGAGCAGTACTTC; cdr3_aa: CASSLGDNMDYEQYF
d_call: .; clone_size: .; v_call: TRBV28; j_call: TRBJ2-7; cdr3_nt: TGTGCCAGCAGTCGAACCACGGGGGGCCGCCCCTACGAGCAGTACTTC; cdr3_aa: CASSRTTGGRPYEQYF
d_call: .; clone_size: .; v_call: TRBV3-1/TRBV3-2; j_call: TRBJ2-7; cdr3_nt: TGTGCCAGCAGCCAAGATTATATTTGGAGCAGTCACTACGAGCAGTACTTC; cdr3_aa: CASSQDYIWSSHYEQYF
d_call: TRBD2; clone_size: few; v_call: TRBV5-1; j_call: TRBJ2-1; cdr3_nt: TGCGCCAGCAGAACGGGAGGGGCCTCCTACAATGAGCAGTTCTTC; cdr3_aa: CASRTGGASYNEQFF
d_call: .; clone_size: .; v_call: TRBV12-3/TRBV12-4; j_call: TRBJ2-7; cdr3_nt: TGTGCCAGCAGTTTTGCTGGTAGGGGCGAGCAGTACTTC; cdr3_aa: CASSFAGRGEQYF
d_call: TRBD1; clone_size: .; v_call: TRBV7-9; j_call: TRBJ1-2; cdr3_nt: TGTGCCAGCAGCTCTTCGACAGGGTCTGGCTACACCTTC; cdr3_aa: CASSSSTGSGYTF
d_call: TRBD2; clone_size: .; v_call: TRBV18; j_call: TRBJ2-3; cdr3_nt: TGTGCCAGCTCTCAATACGTCGGCGGGGGGAGATCGGGTGATACGCAGTATTTT; cdr3_aa: CASSQYVGGGRSGDTQYF
d_call: TRBD1; clone_size: .; v_call: TRBV30; j_call: TRBJ1-2; cdr3_nt: TGTGCCTGGAGTGTAGGACAGGGGTTTGGCTACACCTTC; cdr3_aa: CAWSVGQGFGYTF
d_call: TRBD2; clone_size: .; v_call: TRBV30; j_call: TRBJ2-3; cdr3_nt: TGTGCCTGGAACGGACTAGCGGGGGTAGATACGCAGTATTTT; cdr3_aa: CAWNGLAGVDTQYF
d_call: TRBD1; clone_size: .; v_call: TRBV7-8; j_call: TRBJ1-1; cdr3_nt: TGTGCCAGCAATCGGGACAGTTTTTTAAACACTGAAGCTTTCTTT; cdr3_aa: CASNRDSFLNTEAFF
d_call: .; clone_size: .; v_call: TRBV19; j_call: TRBJ1-1; cdr3_nt: TGTGCCACCCTAACCACAGGGCGCTCCGCTTTCTTT; cdr3_aa: CATLTTGRSAFF
d_call: .; clone_size: .; v_call: TRBV2; j_call: TRBJ2-2; cdr3_nt: TGTGCCAGCACCTACGACAGGAACACCGGGGAGCTGTTTTTT; cdr3_aa: CASTYDRNTGELFF
d_call: TRBD1; clone_size: .; v_call: TRBV4-1; j_call: TRBJ1-2; cdr3_nt: TGCGCCAGCAGCCAAGCTGACAGGGAAGGCTATGGCTACACCTTC; cdr3_aa: CASSQADREGYGYTF
d_call: TRBD1; clone_size: .; v_call: TRBV6-1; j_call: TRBJ1-2; cdr3_nt: TGTGCCAGCAGGGAAAGGACAGGAAGTGGGTTGGGCTATGGCTACACCTTC; cdr3_aa: CASRERTGSGLGYGYTF
d_call: .; clone_size: .; v_call: TRBV6-1; j_call: TRBJ1-6; cdr3_nt: TGTGCCAGCAGTGATTTCCGGCGCACCCTCCACTTT; cdr3_aa: CASSDFRRTLHF